The rows below give T cell receptor beta chains drawn from one sample of a study of T cells after yellow fever vaccination. One entry per CDR3 protein results from TCRdb running MiXCR on the 5' RACE reads. The sample has about 340,000 distinct CDR3 sequences; about 4% are singletons. Specimen: PBMCs, collected 5 days after the yellow fever booster vaccination. These receptors were taken from a man in his late teens or twenties who received the YFV17D yellow fever vaccine. Both conserved end residues are trimmed from each CDR3.

v_call: TRBV9
cdr3_aa: ASRDDRGSYGYT

v_call: TRBV20-1
cdr3_aa: SARTPSSNQPQH

v_call: TRBV7-2
cdr3_aa: ASRTGLNQPQH

v_call: TRBV6-5
cdr3_aa: ASSYRSNRLGKTQY

v_call: TRBV5-1
cdr3_aa: ASSSDGDSPLH

v_call: TRBV4-2
cdr3_aa: ASSQDPPGSFTDTQY

v_call: TRBV29-1
cdr3_aa: SVGEWETQY

v_call: TRBV5-1
cdr3_aa: ASSFYGTSGDNEQF

v_call: TRBV7-9
cdr3_aa: ASSLSGGYATDTQY

v_call: TRBV5-5
cdr3_aa: ASSLVGGMGGYT

v_call: TRBV11-3
cdr3_aa: ASSRTSGGTDTQY

v_call: TRBV10-3
cdr3_aa: AISESGGEGGDTQY

v_call: TRBV18
cdr3_aa: ASSPRDWTANTEAF

v_call: TRBV18
cdr3_aa: ASSPPFPNETQY

v_call: TRBV4-3
cdr3_aa: ASSPYGVSGANVLT

v_call: TRBV4-1
cdr3_aa: ASSQVVGGSNYGYT

v_call: TRBV11-2
cdr3_aa: ASSLIGGAADTQY

v_call: TRBV7-2
cdr3_aa: ASQLGGTQY

v_call: TRBV5-1
cdr3_aa: ASSLEGKNYGYT

v_call: TRBV6-5
cdr3_aa: ASSYSIGRSYEQY

v_call: TRBV20-1
cdr3_aa: SARTAT

v_call: TRBV5-1
cdr3_aa: ASSVEGGPDTQY

v_call: TRBV7-2
cdr3_aa: ASSGQGVSPLH

v_call: TRBV9
cdr3_aa: ASTLTGSNYGYT

v_call: TRBV7-9
cdr3_aa: ASSRTDSNQPQH

v_call: TRBV7-2
cdr3_aa: ASSFLPGGARTDTQY

v_call: TRBV25-1
cdr3_aa: ASSGAGQGYEQY

v_call: TRBV12-3/TRBV12-4
cdr3_aa: ASSVSYRGSEAF

v_call: TRBV6-5
cdr3_aa: ASSYWGQGPDTQY

v_call: TRBV7-2
cdr3_aa: ASSPDRAGETQY

v_call: TRBV28
cdr3_aa: ASSAPQLRGHYGYT

v_call: TRBV5-1
cdr3_aa: ASSLGTAILYNEQF

v_call: TRBV4-2
cdr3_aa: ASSQDRRPGELF

v_call: TRBV15
cdr3_aa: ATAQRGDQPQH

v_call: TRBV18
cdr3_aa: ASSPLGQGDSPLH